Described below is a single TCR beta chain sequence and its context. Its target is unknown. 13 Jbeta primers and 60 Vbeta primers were used for the PCR. Sequencing used immunoSEQ multiplex PCR; TCRdb keeps in-frame clones, though not all of them. This sample yields 150,000 to 200,000 clones, of which just under 80% are seen a single time; roughly 9.7% belongs to the top ten. Germline CDR1 reads MNHNY; CDR2 reads SVGAGI (reference sequence). CDR3 length: 16 amino acids. V shed 7 bases and J 9 bases; nucleotides not matched to a gene: 16. The sample originates from a study of cytomegalovirus exposure and HLA in healthy donors. General observations from the study: Whilst most TCR sequences proved rare, a subset of public TCRs occurred across many donors. In a later analysis, at a false discovery rate of 0.05, roughly 18,000 TCR beta sequences were associated with HLA alleles.

The chain couples TRBV6-6 to TRBJ2-1; 9 nucleotides line up with TRBD2. Sample: PBMCs. This receptor was identified in a man younger than 35 in good health and CMV-seropositive. CDR3 loop: CASKSYGREGLVEQFF. The DNA for the CDR3 is TGTGCCAGCAAAAGTTACGGGCGGGAGGGCCTCGTTGAGCAGTTCTTC.